This TCR beta chain is drawn from a study of T cell repertoires in cytomegalovirus infection. Study background: Carrying CMV and the relevant HLA type showed in public TCR beta signatures.

TCRdb used MiXCR to reprocess the reads, holding one entry per CDR3 protein. The data show 700,000 to 900,000 distinct CDR3 sequences, around 29% seen once. This CDR3 contains 14 residues. In germline, CDR1 is MNHEY, CDR2 SMNVEV (reference sequence). V dropped 8 bases and J dropped 3 bases, with 17 bases sitting between them. As for this clonotype: Its antigen is not known.

Regarding the study as a whole: HLA-C-restricted CMV clonotypes gave the most frequent clonotype in two of eight donors. Cumulative public TCR beta family frequency identified CMV carriers with the relevant HLA.

This material consisted of cultured CD8+ T cells from PBMCs, taken from culture after CMV antigen stimulation. The TCR was taken from a human donor in good health (CMV status not recorded). Some clones in this sample may be carry-over from other donors' samples. The rearrangement uses TRBV27 and TRBJ2-7; D tentatively fits TRBD1 or TRBD2 (5 bases each). CDR3 DNA sequence: TGTGCCAGCGGAGACCGGGACGGATTCTACGAGCAGTACTTC. It encodes CASGDRDGFYEQYF.